A single sample gave rise to the 10 T cell receptor beta chains below, sequenced in a study of T cells in narcolepsy (dated by TCRdb to 2016 to 2019). Library prep was done by the immunoSEQ multiplex PCR assay. This immuneACCESS table, as held by TCRdb, lists in-frame sequences with V and J called but not all clones. Of the missing ones, under half trace to an unresolved V gene in checked studies; the others have no known cause. For this sample there are tens of thousands of clones; around four fifths appear just once. Approximately 2.7% of the sample belongs to the ten largest clones. Sequences were obtained from CD45RA- memory CD4+ T cells from PBMCs. The cell subset or site label for this specimen denotes: memory T cells sorted ex vivo from peripheral blood. The origin of the receptors is a human donor with narcolepsy.

The chain employs TRBV29-1 and TRBJ1-5; 10 bases fit TRBD1. There are 16 residues in the CDR3. Germline CDR1 SQVTM, CDR2 ANQGSEA. Trimming removed 7 bases from V and 3 bases from J; junction bases left unmatched: 12. CDR3: CSAMTGGVGTNQPQHF. In DNA, the CDR3 is TGCAGCGCAATGACAGGGGGCGTAGGTACCAATCAGCCCCAGCATTTT.

DNA for the CDR3: TGTGCTAGTTCCCTGGACTTCTCCTACAATGAGCAGTTCTTC. Amino acids: CASSLDFSYNEQFF. J is TRBJ2-1 and V is TRBV12-5, with D perhaps TRBD2 (5 bases). Trimming cost V 8 bases and J 0 bases, with 11 bases left between them. The CDR3 runs to 14 residues. CDR1 and CDR2 from the germline V gene are LGHNT and FRNRAP.

The chain employs TRBV9 and TRBJ2-1; 8 bases align to TRBD2. Trimming removed 0 bases from V and 5 bases from J; junction bases left unmatched: 4. The CDR3 has 15 amino acids. Germline lookup yields CDR1 SGDLS and CDR2 YYNGEE. The CDR3 is CASSVELAANNEQFF. CDR3 nucleotides: TGTGCCAGCAGCGTAGAACTAGCGGCCAACAATGAGCAGTTCTTC. The complete variable domain, with remaining parts taken from reference TRBV9 and TRBJ2-1, reads DSGVTQTPKHLITATGQRVTLRCSPRSGDLSVYWYQQSLDQGLQFLIQYYNGEERAKGNILERFSAQQFPDLHSELNLSSLELGDSALYFCASSVELAANNEQFFGPGTRLTVL.

This clone was detected once. The chain joins TRBV12-5 to TRBJ2-3; 12 nucleotides line up with TRBD2. V was pared by 1 base and J by 4 bases, with 0 bases of the junction left unmatched. Germline V gene lookup returns CDR1 LGHNT and CDR2 FRNRAP. The CDR3 is made up of 15 amino acids. Here the CDR3 reads CASGLGTSGADTQYF. Here the CDR3 DNA reads TGTGCTAGTGGTTTGGGGACTAGCGGGGCAGATACGCAGTATTTT.

The genes are TRBV5-1 and TRBJ2-1, with no clear D. Germline V lookup: CDR1 SGHRS, CDR2 YFSETQ. V was trimmed by 5 bases and J by 0 bases, leaving 12 bases between them. The CDR3 extends over 15 amino acids. The CDR3 protein is CASRLVLSSYNEQFF. In DNA form, the CDR3 reads TGCGCCAGCAGGCTCGTCCTAAGCTCCTACAATGAGCAGTTCTTC.

This chain connects TRBV6-6 to TRBJ1-1; D is uncertain. The germline V gene encodes CDR1 MNHNY and CDR2 SVGAGI (reference sequence). The CDR3 is 13 amino acids. V lost 5 bases and J 6 bases, leaving 13 bases between the germline ends. The CDR3 sequence: CASSASGFPEAFF. CDR3 bases: TGTGCCAGCAGTGCCTCCGGGTTTCCTGAAGCTTTCTTT.

A remark on this clone: Additional DNA sequences in this sample encode the identical CDR3. The chain joins TRBV28 to TRBJ1-6; the D gene is possibly TRBD1 (5 bases). Trimming left V 7 bases short and J 5 bases short, with 21 bases between. Germline CDR1 is MDHEN and CDR2 is SYDVKM. The CDR3 contains 17 residues. The CDR3 DNA reads TGTGCCAGCAAGATCGGGTGGGGTCCCAGGGATAATTCACCCCTCCACTTT. Amino acid sequence: CASKIGWGPRDNSPLHF. The full variable domain, rest sourced from reference TRBV28 and TRBJ1-6, is DVKVTQSSRYLVKRTGEKVFLECVQDMDHENMFWYRQDPGLGLRLIYFSYDVKMKEKGDIPEGYSVSREKKERFSLILESASTNQTSMYLCASKIGWGPRDNSPLHFGNGTRLTVT.

The chain joins TRBV5-4 to TRBJ2-3, with 8 nucleotides matching TRBD2. Germline V CDR1 and CDR2: SGHNT, YYREEE (reference sequence). The CDR3 has 15 residues. The ends lost 6 bases at V and 3 bases at J; junction bases unmatched: 9. The CDR3 DNA follows: TGTGCCAGCACGTTCGCGGGGGGCGGGACAGATACGCAGTATTTT. As protein: CASTFAGGGTDTQYF.

The rearrangement uses TRBV5-4 and TRBJ1-1; D not certain. Germline CDR1 reads SGHNT; CDR2 reads YYREEE (reference sequence). Trimming shortened V by 4 bases and J by 5 bases, and 15 bases separated the two germline ends. The CDR3 consists of 14 residues. The CDR3 loop is CASSGKRGMTEAFF. The CDR3 region has the DNA TGTGCCAGCAGCGGGAAACGTGGCATGACTGAAGCTTTCTTT.

The chain uses TRBV6-5 and TRBJ2-7; a possible D gene is TRBD2 (5 bases). CDR3 length equals 12 residues. V was trimmed by 8 bases and J by 2 bases, leaving 10 bases between them. Germline V gene data show CDR1 as MNHEY and CDR2 as SVGAGI. CDR3 region: CASRTGTYEQYF. In nucleotides, the CDR3 is TGTGCCAGCCGGACGGGAACCTACGAGCAGTACTTC.